This T cell receptor beta chain was identified in a study of metastatic and nonmetastatic thyroid tumors. The wider study: Repertoires from blood and tumor or nodule tissue of malignant and benign thyroid patients were compared. The study, taken as a whole, reports: It was reportedly found that TCR beta diversity was significantly higher in malignant thyroid tumors than in benign nodules, a difference seen in both blood and tumor samples.

All patients reached thyroid surgery having received no treatment beforehand. CDR1 is MNHGY and CDR2 is SVAAGI in the germline V gene. The CDR3 spans 13 residues. Concerning this clone: Its specificity is not known. This sequence may be a read error, since a much larger clone differs from it by one base.

Per the original methods: The study took CDR3 differences across clinicopathological groups and made a distant-metastasis classifier for papillary thyroid cancer from them. TCRdb recomputed clones from the PCR reads via MiXCR. TCRdb, not the original authors, processed these V and J calls. The data show about 33,000 clones, around 17% seen once. This chain connects TRBV6-9 to TRBJ1-4, with no clear D. Sample: blood. The TCR comes from a male donor with papillary thyroid cancer or a benign thyroid nodule (not recorded which). Some clones in this sample may be carry-over from other donors' samples. The DNA of the CDR3 is TGCGCCAGCAGTCCCGTGGGAAGTGAAAAACTGTTTTTT. Translated, it gives CASSPVGSEKLFF.